This is a list of T cell receptor beta chains from one sample in a study of PD-1 blockade in mismatch repair-deficient tumors. Sequencing was performed with immunoSEQ multiplex PCR; in TCRdb, only in-frame clones are kept and a portion is missing. This table has about 21,000 clones, almost 85% appearing once. Sequenced here: peripheral blood, sampled 2 weeks after starting pembrolizumab. The receptors were sampled from an adult with mismatch repair-deficient cancer. CDR3s include the opening cysteine and the closing phenylalanine or tryptophan. Each record gives: CDR3 DNA, CDR3 protein, J gene, clone size, D gene, V gene. A D gene is named only where the DNA matches it firmly. Clone size appears in some rows only: once, few, many, or a class for an expanded clone.

CDR3nt: TGTGCCAGTAGTATAGTCGCGGGACAGGACACCTACGAGCAGTACTTC
CDR3aa: CASSIVAGQDTYEQYF
j_gene: TRBJ2-7
abundance: few
d_gene: TRBD1
v_gene: TRBV19

CDR3nt: TGTGCCAGCAGCCCCGACAGGAGCCTCAACACCATATATTTT
CDR3aa: CASSPDRSLNTIYF
j_gene: TRBJ1-3
abundance: -
d_gene: -
v_gene: TRBV5-4

CDR3nt: TGTGCCAGCGGGACTAGCGGGATCACCGGGGAGCTGTTTTTT
CDR3aa: CASGTSGITGELFF
j_gene: TRBJ2-2
abundance: -
d_gene: TRBD2
v_gene: TRBV6-6

CDR3nt: TGTGCCAGCAGCTTAGACAGGGGCTCCTACGAGCAGTACTTC
CDR3aa: CASSLDRGSYEQYF
j_gene: TRBJ2-7
abundance: -
d_gene: -
v_gene: TRBV11-3

CDR3nt: TGTGCCAGCAGCTCTTACCAGGGGGCGCGGGAGCAGTACTTC
CDR3aa: CASSSYQGAREQYF
j_gene: TRBJ2-7
abundance: -
d_gene: TRBD1
v_gene: TRBV28

CDR3nt: TGCGCCAGCAGCTTGGTACCAGGGGATCAGCCCCAGCATTTT
CDR3aa: CASSLVPGDQPQHF
j_gene: TRBJ1-5
abundance: -
d_gene: -
v_gene: TRBV5-1

CDR3nt: TGTGCCAGCACCACCCACGCGAGGACCGGCACAGATACGCAGTATTTT
CDR3aa: CASTTHARTGTDTQYF
j_gene: TRBJ2-3
abundance: few
d_gene: -
v_gene: TRBV28

CDR3nt: TGTGCCAGCAGCTTAGGGGGGCGGAGCTCCTACAATGAGCAGTTCTTC
CDR3aa: CASSLGGRSSYNEQFF
j_gene: TRBJ2-1
abundance: -
d_gene: -
v_gene: TRBV11-2

CDR3nt: TGCGCCAGCAGCTTGGCCTCGGGGCCAGGGAGTGGGTACGAGCAGTACTTC
CDR3aa: CASSLASGPGSGYEQYF
j_gene: TRBJ2-7
abundance: -
d_gene: -
v_gene: TRBV5-1

CDR3nt: TGTGCCAGCAGTGAATCTGGCTACGAGCAGTACTTC
CDR3aa: CASSESGYEQYF
j_gene: TRBJ2-7
abundance: -
d_gene: -
v_gene: TRBV6-9

CDR3nt: TGTGCCTGGAGTCTTGGCCTCGGGACAGCCGATCAGCCCCAGCATTTT
CDR3aa: CAWSLGLGTADQPQHF
j_gene: TRBJ1-5
abundance: -
d_gene: TRBD1
v_gene: TRBV30

CDR3nt: TGTGCCAGCACCGCAGGGGAATATGGCTACACCTTC
CDR3aa: CASTAGEYGYTF
j_gene: TRBJ1-2
abundance: -
d_gene: -
v_gene: TRBV6-6

CDR3nt: TGTGCCAGCAGCCCTTGGGGCCCGCTAGGCACTGAAGCTTTCTTT
CDR3aa: CASSPWGPLGTEAFF
j_gene: TRBJ1-1
abundance: -
d_gene: -
v_gene: TRBV21-1

CDR3nt: TGCAGCGTTGAAGCCACTAACTCTGGAAACACCATATATTTT
CDR3aa: CSVEATNSGNTIYF
j_gene: TRBJ1-3
abundance: -
d_gene: -
v_gene: TRBV29-1

CDR3nt: TGTGCCAGCAGCGGGACGGGAAGTGATACGCAGTATTTT
CDR3aa: CASSGTGSDTQYF
j_gene: TRBJ2-3
abundance: -
d_gene: -
v_gene: TRBV6-1

CDR3nt: TGTGCCAGCAGCTCCGGGACTAGCAGCAATGAGCAGTTCTTC
CDR3aa: CASSSGTSSNEQFF
j_gene: TRBJ2-1
abundance: -
d_gene: TRBD2
v_gene: TRBV7-9

CDR3nt: TGTGCCATCAGTCCGGGGGCAAAAGATCAGCCCCAGCATTTT
CDR3aa: CAISPGAKDQPQHF
j_gene: TRBJ1-5
abundance: -
d_gene: -
v_gene: TRBV10-3

CDR3nt: TGTGCCAGCAGTTCGATATCTCTCAGGGGCTCCTACGAGCAGTACTTC
CDR3aa: CASSSISLRGSYEQYF
j_gene: TRBJ2-7
abundance: -
d_gene: -
v_gene: TRBV27

CDR3nt: TGTGCCAGCAGCTCCTCGACCCTCAGAACTGAAGCTTTCTTT
CDR3aa: CASSSSTLRTEAFF
j_gene: TRBJ1-1
abundance: -
d_gene: -
v_gene: TRBV11-2

CDR3nt: TGCGCCAGCAGTCAATCCTGCTGGAGCTCCTACAATGAGCAGTTCTTC
CDR3aa: CASSQSCWSSYNEQFF
j_gene: TRBJ2-1
abundance: -
d_gene: -
v_gene: TRBV23-1

CDR3nt: TGTGCCAGCAGCTTCGGGACAGTTCGCGAGCAGTACTTC
CDR3aa: CASSFGTVREQYF
j_gene: TRBJ2-7
abundance: few
d_gene: TRBD1
v_gene: TRBV7-9

CDR3nt: TGTGCCAGCAGCTTACTCGGGACTCTTGAGCAGTTCTTC
CDR3aa: CASSLLGTLEQFF
j_gene: TRBJ2-1
abundance: -
d_gene: -
v_gene: TRBV13

CDR3nt: TGTGCCAGCAGTGGTTGGACAGGCAACTCCTACGAGCAGTACTTC
CDR3aa: CASSGWTGNSYEQYF
j_gene: TRBJ2-7
abundance: -
d_gene: TRBD1
v_gene: TRBV28

CDR3nt: TGCGCCAGCAGCTTGGGGACACCAAATCAGCCCCAGCATTTT
CDR3aa: CASSLGTPNQPQHF
j_gene: TRBJ1-5
abundance: few
d_gene: -
v_gene: TRBV5-1

CDR3nt: TGCGCCAGCAGTTACCTAGCGGGAGGGAGTAGCGAGCAGTACTTC
CDR3aa: CASSYLAGGSSEQYF
j_gene: TRBJ2-7
abundance: -
d_gene: TRBD2
v_gene: TRBV10-2

CDR3nt: TGTGCCAGCAGTCGACCTGGGACAGTCCAAGAGACCCAGTACTTC
CDR3aa: CASSRPGTVQETQYF
j_gene: TRBJ2-5
abundance: -
d_gene: TRBD1
v_gene: TRBV14

CDR3nt: TGTGCCAGCAGCCGAGTTGGGCGGGAGGGCTACGAGCAGTACTTC
CDR3aa: CASSRVGREGYEQYF
j_gene: TRBJ2-7
abundance: -
d_gene: TRBD2
v_gene: TRBV7-8

CDR3nt: TGTGCCAGCAAATGGGGGGTTCCGAACACCATATATTTT
CDR3aa: CASKWGVPNTIYF
j_gene: TRBJ1-3
abundance: -
d_gene: -
v_gene: TRBV5-4

CDR3nt: TGCGCCAGCAGCATTACTCATTCTGGGGCCAACGTCCTGACTTTC
CDR3aa: CASSITHSGANVLTF
j_gene: TRBJ2-6
abundance: -
d_gene: -
v_gene: TRBV5-1

CDR3nt: TGTGCCAGCAGTATGGGACGTGAGCAGTTCTTC
CDR3aa: CASSMGREQFF
j_gene: TRBJ2-1
abundance: once
d_gene: -
v_gene: TRBV27

CDR3nt: TGTGCCAGCAGTGAACGGGGCGGGAGGTCCTACAATGAGCAGTTCTTC
CDR3aa: CASSERGGRSYNEQFF
j_gene: TRBJ2-1
abundance: -
d_gene: TRBD2
v_gene: TRBV25-1

CDR3nt: TGTGCCAGCAGCTTAGATCCGTCTTACAATGAGCAGTTCTTC
CDR3aa: CASSLDPSYNEQFF
j_gene: TRBJ2-1
abundance: -
d_gene: -
v_gene: TRBV11-3

CDR3nt: TGTGCCAGCAGCTTCGGAGGGGAAAAACTGTTTTTT
CDR3aa: CASSFGGEKLFF
j_gene: TRBJ1-4
abundance: few
d_gene: -
v_gene: TRBV7-9

CDR3nt: TGTGCCAGTAGTCCAAGACAGGGAGGTGGTTACGAGCAGTACTTC
CDR3aa: CASSPRQGGGYEQYF
j_gene: TRBJ2-7
abundance: -
d_gene: -
v_gene: TRBV19

CDR3nt: TGCGCCAGCAGTGTTCCAGCGGGACAATCCTACAATGAGCAGTTCTTC
CDR3aa: CASSVPAGQSYNEQFF
j_gene: TRBJ2-1
abundance: -
d_gene: -
v_gene: TRBV10-2

CDR3nt: TGCGCCAGCAGGTTCGGGGGAGATACGCAGTATTTT
CDR3aa: CASRFGGDTQYF
j_gene: TRBJ2-3
abundance: -
d_gene: -
v_gene: TRBV5-1

CDR3nt: TGTGCCAGCAGCCATTTAACAGGGGCCCCCGGAGGGGAGCTGTTTTTT
CDR3aa: CASSHLTGAPGGELFF
j_gene: TRBJ2-2
abundance: few
d_gene: TRBD1
v_gene: TRBV7-6

CDR3nt: TGTGCCAGCAGCCCCGGGAGGGGAGGGCCAAGCAATGAGCAGTTCTTC
CDR3aa: CASSPGRGGPSNEQFF
j_gene: TRBJ2-1
abundance: -
d_gene: TRBD2
v_gene: TRBV9

CDR3nt: TGCGCCAGCAGCACGGGACTAGCGGGTTTCCGCTACAATGAGCAGTTCTTC
CDR3aa: CASSTGLAGFRYNEQFF
j_gene: TRBJ2-1
abundance: medium-sized
d_gene: TRBD2
v_gene: TRBV5-1

CDR3nt: TGTGCCAGCAGTGACCGCCGGGACTACTACACCGGGGAGCTGTTTTTT
CDR3aa: CASSDRRDYYTGELFF
j_gene: TRBJ2-2
abundance: -
d_gene: TRBD2
v_gene: TRBV25-1

CDR3nt: TGTGCCAGCAGTGAAGGAAGACAGGGGGCCAGATCCTACGAGCAGTACTTC
CDR3aa: CASSEGRQGARSYEQYF
j_gene: TRBJ2-7
abundance: -
d_gene: TRBD1
v_gene: TRBV2

CDR3nt: TGTGCCACACAACCGCAGGGGGCGCGTCACGAGCAGTACTTC
CDR3aa: CATQPQGARHEQYF
j_gene: TRBJ2-7
abundance: -
d_gene: TRBD1
v_gene: TRBV28

CDR3nt: TGCGCCAGCAGCTTGGGGGACAGCACCTACGAGCAGTACTTC
CDR3aa: CASSLGDSTYEQYF
j_gene: TRBJ2-7
abundance: -
d_gene: TRBD1
v_gene: TRBV5-1

CDR3nt: TGTGCCAGCAGTTTAGACGGCAATCAGCCCCAGCATTTT
CDR3aa: CASSLDGNQPQHF
j_gene: TRBJ1-5
abundance: -
d_gene: -
v_gene: TRBV28

CDR3nt: TGCAGCGTTGCTAGGAACACTGAAGCTTTCTTT
CDR3aa: CSVARNTEAFF
j_gene: TRBJ1-1
abundance: -
d_gene: -
v_gene: TRBV29-1

CDR3nt: TGTGCCAGCTCACCCGGGGGACAGTCCTACGAGCAGTACTTC
CDR3aa: CASSPGGQSYEQYF
j_gene: TRBJ2-7
abundance: -
d_gene: -
v_gene: TRBV18

CDR3nt: TGTGCCCAACTAGCGGGAGGGTCATTCGAGCAGTACTTC
CDR3aa: CAQLAGGSFEQYF
j_gene: TRBJ2-7
abundance: -
d_gene: TRBD2
v_gene: TRBV30

CDR3nt: TGTGCCAGCAGTGAAGCGGGAGTGAGGAAGACCCAGTACTTC
CDR3aa: CASSEAGVRKTQYF
j_gene: TRBJ2-5
abundance: -
d_gene: -
v_gene: TRBV6-1

CDR3nt: TGTGCCAGCAGCTTACAGGGGGCCAGCACCGGGGAGCTGTTTTTT
CDR3aa: CASSLQGASTGELFF
j_gene: TRBJ2-2
abundance: -
d_gene: TRBD1
v_gene: TRBV7-2

CDR3nt: TGTGCCAGCAGACTCAGTCGGCCAGCGGAGACCCAGTACTTC
CDR3aa: CASRLSRPAETQYF
j_gene: TRBJ2-5
abundance: once
d_gene: -
v_gene: TRBV6-1

CDR3nt: TGTGCCAGCAGCTTGGTCTCGGGGCTAGCCCCCACCTACAATGAGCAGTTCTTC
CDR3aa: CASSLVSGLAPTYNEQFF
j_gene: TRBJ2-1
abundance: -
d_gene: -
v_gene: TRBV5-6

CDR3nt: TGTGCCAGCAGTGAGGGGGAGGCGGCAGATACGCAGTATTTT
CDR3aa: CASSEGEAADTQYF
j_gene: TRBJ2-3
abundance: -
d_gene: -
v_gene: TRBV6-4

CDR3nt: TGCGCCAGCAGCCAGGGACTAGCGGTTACCGGGGAGCTGTTTTTT
CDR3aa: CASSQGLAVTGELFF
j_gene: TRBJ2-2
abundance: -
d_gene: TRBD2
v_gene: TRBV4-1

CDR3nt: TGTGCCCAGCATCGGACCCCAAATTGGGACACTGAAGCTTTCTTT
CDR3aa: CAQHRTPNWDTEAFF
j_gene: TRBJ1-1
abundance: -
d_gene: -
v_gene: TRBV7-3

CDR3nt: TGTGCCAGCAGTGACTCGACTAGCGGGAGCAATGAGCAGTTCTTC
CDR3aa: CASSDSTSGSNEQFF
j_gene: TRBJ2-1
abundance: medium-sized
d_gene: TRBD2
v_gene: TRBV6-4

CDR3nt: TGTGCCAGCAGCCAAAGGGGCGGGAGGGGGTCCTACAATGAGCAGTTCTTC
CDR3aa: CASSQRGGRGSYNEQFF
j_gene: TRBJ2-1
abundance: -
d_gene: TRBD2
v_gene: TRBV5-4

CDR3nt: TGCGCCAGCAGCCAAGATCACTCCGAGCGGGAGCAGTACTTC
CDR3aa: CASSQDHSEREQYF
j_gene: TRBJ2-7
abundance: -
d_gene: -
v_gene: TRBV4-3

CDR3nt: TGTGCCAGCAGCCCAGTTGGGGGGCGATTAGCAAATGAGCAGTTCTTC
CDR3aa: CASSPVGGRLANEQFF
j_gene: TRBJ2-1
abundance: -
d_gene: -
v_gene: TRBV7-2